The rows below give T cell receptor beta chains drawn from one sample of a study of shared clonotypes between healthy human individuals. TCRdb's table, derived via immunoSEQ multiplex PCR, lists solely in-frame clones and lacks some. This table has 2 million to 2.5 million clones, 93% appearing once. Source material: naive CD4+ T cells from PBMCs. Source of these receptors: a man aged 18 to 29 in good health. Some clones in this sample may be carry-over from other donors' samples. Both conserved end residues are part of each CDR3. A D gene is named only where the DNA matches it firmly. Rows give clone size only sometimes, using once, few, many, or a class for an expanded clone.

CDR3 protein: CASGGVGRYEQYF
CDR3 DNA: TGTGCCAGCGGAGGGGTGGGGCGCTACGAGCAGTACTTC
clone size: NA
J gene: TRBJ2-7
D gene: NA
V gene: TRBV25-1

CDR3 protein: CASSYWLGGANVLTF
CDR3 DNA: TGTGCCAGCAGTTACTGGCTTGGTGGGGCCAACGTCCTGACTTTC
clone size: NA
J gene: TRBJ2-6
D gene: NA
V gene: TRBV6-5

CDR3 protein: CASSEAGTPSFEYF
CDR3 DNA: TGTGCCAGCAGTGAGGCCGGGACCCCGTCCTTTGAGTACTTC
clone size: NA
J gene: TRBJ2-7
D gene: NA
V gene: TRBV7-9

CDR3 protein: CATSTTTAYNEQFF
CDR3 DNA: TGTGCCACCAGCACGACGACAGCGTACAATGAGCAGTTCTTC
clone size: NA
J gene: TRBJ2-1
D gene: NA
V gene: TRBV15

CDR3 protein: CASSPIGQGAGYGYTF
CDR3 DNA: TGCGCCAGCAGCCCTATAGGACAGGGGGCGGGATATGGCTACACCTTC
clone size: NA
J gene: TRBJ1-2
D gene: TRBD1
V gene: TRBV4-1

CDR3 protein: CASSSGGTSGNEQFF
CDR3 DNA: TGTGCCAGCAGTTCGGGGGGAACTAGCGGGAATGAGCAGTTCTTC
clone size: NA
J gene: TRBJ2-1
D gene: TRBD2
V gene: TRBV28

CDR3 protein: CAWADRVGTGELFF
CDR3 DNA: TGTGCCTGGGCGGACAGGGTGGGCACCGGGGAGCTGTTTTTT
clone size: NA
J gene: TRBJ2-2
D gene: TRBD1
V gene: TRBV30

CDR3 protein: CASSPPADTEAFF
CDR3 DNA: TGTGCCAGCAGCCCTCCGGCGGACACTGAAGCTTTCTTT
clone size: NA
J gene: TRBJ1-1
D gene: NA
V gene: TRBV11-2

CDR3 protein: CASSFGDRGGIQYF
CDR3 DNA: TGTGCCAGCAGCTTCGGCGACAGGGGCGGCATTCAGTACTTC
clone size: NA
J gene: TRBJ2-4
D gene: TRBD1
V gene: TRBV7-2

CDR3 protein: CSVQGQYHTEAFF
CDR3 DNA: TGCAGCGTACAGGGACAGTACCACACTGAAGCTTTCTTT
clone size: few
J gene: TRBJ1-1
D gene: TRBD1
V gene: TRBV29-1

CDR3 protein: CASSPKVGDYEQYF
CDR3 DNA: TGTGCCAGCTCACCAAAAGTCGGGGACTACGAGCAGTACTTC
clone size: NA
J gene: TRBJ2-7
D gene: NA
V gene: TRBV18

CDR3 protein: CASSPRLALPNTGELFF
CDR3 DNA: TGTGCCAGCAGCCCCAGACTAGCCTTACCGAACACCGGGGAGCTGTTTTTT
clone size: NA
J gene: TRBJ2-2
D gene: TRBD2
V gene: TRBV5-4

CDR3 protein: CASSLRGRGPGNTIYF
CDR3 DNA: TGTGCCAGCAGCTTAAGGGGCAGGGGGCCTGGAAACACCATATATTTT
clone size: once
J gene: TRBJ1-3
D gene: TRBD1
V gene: TRBV7-3

CDR3 protein: CASSPPSGDEQFF
CDR3 DNA: TGTGCCAGCTCACCACCGAGCGGAGACGAGCAGTTCTTC
clone size: NA
J gene: TRBJ2-1
D gene: NA
V gene: TRBV18

CDR3 protein: CASTTSGNTIYF
CDR3 DNA: TGTGCCAGCACTACATCCGGAAACACCATATATTTT
clone size: NA
J gene: TRBJ1-3
D gene: NA
V gene: TRBV28

CDR3 protein: CASSLSAYPYEQYF
CDR3 DNA: TGCGCCAGCAGCTTGTCGGCATACCCCTACGAGCAGTACTTC
clone size: NA
J gene: TRBJ2-7
D gene: NA
V gene: TRBV5-1

CDR3 protein: CASSLTWGETQYF
CDR3 DNA: TGTGCCAGCAGCTTAACCTGGGGGGAGACCCAGTACTTC
clone size: NA
J gene: TRBJ2-5
D gene: NA
V gene: TRBV7-3

CDR3 protein: CASSLQNYGYTF
CDR3 DNA: TGTGCCAGCAGTTTACAGAACTATGGCTACACCTTC
clone size: few
J gene: TRBJ1-2
D gene: NA
V gene: TRBV28

CDR3 protein: CASSSGGSYNEQFF
CDR3 DNA: TGTGCCAGCAGCTCCGGGGGGTCCTACAATGAGCAGTTCTTC
clone size: NA
J gene: TRBJ2-1
D gene: TRBD2
V gene: TRBV5-4

CDR3 protein: CASSYRGQETQYF
CDR3 DNA: TGTGCCAGCAGTTACAGGGGTCAAGAGACCCAGTACTTC
clone size: NA
J gene: TRBJ2-5
D gene: TRBD1
V gene: TRBV27

CDR3 protein: CASNAGQGGADTQYF
CDR3 DNA: TGCGCCAGCAACGCGGGACAGGGAGGGGCAGATACGCAGTATTTT
clone size: once
J gene: TRBJ2-3
D gene: TRBD1
V gene: TRBV5-1

CDR3 protein: CASTLGWGQPQHF
CDR3 DNA: TGTGCCAGCACCCTGGGCTGGGGGCAGCCCCAGCATTTT
clone size: NA
J gene: TRBJ1-5
D gene: NA
V gene: TRBV27

CDR3 protein: CASSYSATSRSGELFF
CDR3 DNA: TGTGCCAGCAGTTACTCCGCGACTAGCCGGTCCGGGGAGCTGTTTTTT
clone size: NA
J gene: TRBJ2-2
D gene: TRBD2
V gene: TRBV6-5

CDR3 protein: CSGDFLNEQFF
CDR3 DNA: TGCAGCGGGGACTTTCTCAATGAGCAGTTCTTC
clone size: NA
J gene: TRBJ2-1
D gene: NA
V gene: TRBV29-1

CDR3 protein: CASSEALRNQPQHF
CDR3 DNA: TGTGCCAGCAGTGAAGCGCTCCGCAATCAGCCCCAGCATTTT
clone size: NA
J gene: TRBJ1-5
D gene: NA
V gene: TRBV6-1

CDR3 protein: CASSLGGHGYTF
CDR3 DNA: TGTGCCAGCAGTTTAGGGGGTCATGGCTACACCTTC
clone size: NA
J gene: TRBJ1-2
D gene: NA
V gene: TRBV28

CDR3 protein: CASSLGQGTHEQYF
CDR3 DNA: TGTGCCAGCAGCTTGGGACAGGGGACCCACGAGCAGTACTTC
clone size: NA
J gene: TRBJ2-7
D gene: TRBD1
V gene: TRBV7-9